Described below is a single TCR beta chain sequence and its context. This sample was taken from a study of T-cell reconstitution after alpha-beta-depleted transplantation in children. Unique molecular identifiers were incorporated into the prepared TCRbeta library. TCRdb redid the calling of the PCR reads with MiXCR, one entry per CDR3 protein. The sample shows 640,000 or so distinct CDR3 sequences, 16% of them seen only once. In germline, CDR1 is SGHRS, CDR2 YFSETQ. Trimming at V came to 8 bases and at J to 5 bases, leaving 14 bases not matched to a gene. The CDR3 is 15 amino acids. This chain uses TRBV5-1 with TRBJ2-7, with TRBD2 matching 9 bases. This sample comprised PBMCs from the stem cell graft donor, obtained from the stem cell graft. The sequence was obtained from a human donor who donated a stem cell graft to a child with acute myeloid leukemia. CDR3 sequence (DNA): TGCGCCAGTGGTGTGGGCGGGGGGGCAAAAAACGAGCAGTACTTC. Translating gives CASGVGGGAKNEQYF.